Listed here are 8 T cell receptor beta chains from one sample, sequenced in a study of T cells in Graves' hyperthyroidism and ophthalmopathy (dated by TCRdb to the late 2010s). Libraries came from multiplex PCR. The listed sequencing device is Illumina HiSeq 2000. TCR beta CDR3 regions were amplified from RNA transcripts. For the first round of RT-PCR on the TCR CDR3, the HTBI primer set was used together with the Qiagen OneStep RT-PCR kit. TCRdb trimmed the raw reads at Q25, called clones with MiXCR and kept productive beta chains. Duplicate CDR3 protein sequences are folded into a single record with the most common DNA and genes. Here the sample has more than 550,000 distinct CDR3 sequences; around a sixth occur a single time. The top ten constitute 15% to 20% of the sample. The source material was blood. The receptors originated from a woman aged 45 to 65 with Graves' hyperthyroidism that later progressed to Graves' ophthalmopathy.

The sample holds many counts of this clonotype. The rearrangement joins TRBV27 to TRBJ1-5; D is perhaps TRBD1 (5 bases). CDR1 is MNHEY and CDR2 is SMNVEV in the germline V gene (reference sequence). This CDR3 is 14 amino acids long. V was clipped by 5 bases and J by 5 bases, with 13 bases between them. Here the CDR3 DNA reads TGTGCCAGCAGTCCGAGACAGTCCTATCAGCCCCAGCATTTT. This gives the protein CASSPRQSYQPQHF.

This clonotype was detected many times. The CDR3 DNA is TGTGCCAGCTCACCACCCATAAGGGGGCAAGTCTACAATGAGCAGTTCTTC. It is translated as CASSPPIRGQVYNEQFF. The chain links TRBV18 to TRBJ2-1, with TRBD1 identical over 7 bases. Germline CDR1 KGHSH, CDR2 LQKENI. J lost 3 bases, V lost 0 bases, and 8 bases had no gene match. The CDR3 runs 17 residues.

With regard to this clonotype: One junction end disagrees with the germline gene, perhaps due to a read error. This sequence joins TRBV14 and TRBJ2-1; a possible D gene is TRBD2 (6 bases). The V gene's germline CDR1 is SGHDN and CDR2 FVKESK. The CDR3 is 16 amino acids. The CDR3 protein is CASSQGIGSGYNERFF. The CDR3 DNA is TGTGCCAGCAGCCAAGGTATAGGTAGCGGCTACAATGAGCGGTTCTTC.

This clonotype was detected ten times or more. The rearrangement joins TRBV3-1 to TRBJ1-1, with D uncertain. Trimming took 5 bases from V and 3 from J, leaving 13 bases between them. Germline assignment: CDR1 LGHDT and CDR2 YNNKEL (reference sequence). The CDR3 spans 14 residues. The CDR3 here is CASSTTAGHTEAFF. The DNA for the CDR3 is TGTGCCAGCAGCACGACCGCTGGACACACTGAAGCTTTCTTT.

This clonotype was seen a few times. The chain is built from TRBV19 and TRBJ2-3; perhaps TRBD2 as D (5 bases). Germline CDR1 is LNHDA and CDR2 is SQIVND (reference sequence). The CDR3 sequence is 14 residues long. Trimming removed 2 bases from V and 3 bases from J, with 9 bases in between. The CDR3 bases are TGTGCCAGTAGTATAACCGGGGTGACAGATACGCAGTATTTT. Protein sequence: CASSITGVTDTQYF.

In this sample, this clonotype turned up a few times. The CDR3 coding sequence is TGCGCCAGCAGCGCGGGACTAGCGGGGGCCCCGGGCACCGGGGAGCTGTTTTTT. This sequence encodes CASSAGLAGAPGTGELFF. The chain has TRBV5-1 and TRBJ2-2; TRBD2 matches at 14 bases. Germline loops: CDR1 SGHRS, CDR2 YFSETQ. V was pared by 4 bases and J by 4 bases, with 9 bases of the junction left unmatched. CDR3 length: 18 residues. The full variable domain, completed using reference TRBV5-1 and TRBJ2-2, is KAGVTQTPRYLIKTRGQQVTLSCSPISGHRSVSWYQQTPGQGLQFLFEYFSETQRNKGNFPGRFSGRQFSNSRSEMNVSTLELGDSALYLCASSAGLAGAPGTGELFFGEGSRLTVL.

This clonotype was detected only a few times. This chain connects TRBV4-1 to TRBJ1-5; D is perhaps TRBD1 (5 bases). The germline gives CDR1 MGHRA, CDR2 YSYEKL. The CDR3 contains 15 residues. V was trimmed by 6 bases and J by 3 bases, leaving 15 bases between them. CDR3 nucleotides: TGCGCCAGCAGTCAACCTGGCAGGGCCAATCAGCCCCAGCATTTT. As protein: CASSQPGRANQPQHF.

This clonotype was found many times. J is TRBJ2-4 and V is TRBV3-1; the D is unclear. This CDR3 is built from 15 residues. V was pared by 1 base and J by 3 bases, with 10 bases between. Germline assignment: CDR1 LGHDT and CDR2 YNNKEL (reference sequence). The DNA for the CDR3 is TGTGCCAGCAGCCAAGCAAGCCTCCTCAAAAACATTCAGTACTTC. This codes for CASSQASLLKNIQYF.